One sample yielded the 20 T cell receptor beta chains listed below, sequenced in a study of PD-L1 blockade in urothelial cancer. Method: immunoSEQ multiplex PCR; TCRdb's copy keeps in-frame clones and lacks some. This table has about 40,000 clones, approximately 84% appearing once. Sample time point: peripheral blood 6 weeks after treatment start. The source material was PBMCs, sampled around atezolizumab (anti-PD-L1) treatment. The source of these receptors is a man aged 65 to 85 with urothelial cancer.

The chain has TRBV5-1 and TRBJ1-2; D call uncertain. V lost 4 bases and J lost 1, with 8 bases in between. The CDR3 is made up of 13 amino acids. Germline CDR1 SGHRS, CDR2 YFSETQ. The CDR3 coding sequence is TGCGCCAGCAGCATCGGAGTTAACTATGGCTACACCTTC. Its protein is CASSIGVNYGYTF.

The chain links TRBV5-1 to TRBJ2-3; D gene ambiguous. The CDR3 length is 15 residues. The ends were cut back, 5 bases at V and 2 bases at J, with 15 bases in the middle. Germline values: CDR1 SGHRS, CDR2 YFSETQ. CDR3 DNA sequence: TGCGCCAGCAGTGAGGATGGAGTGTCCACAGATACGCAGTATTTT. It yields the protein CASSEDGVSTDTQYF.

The chain carries TRBV5-6 and TRBJ2-7; a possible D gene is TRBD1 (6 bases). The CDR3 runs to 13 residues. Germline-derived CDR1 and CDR2 are SGHDT and YYEEEE. Trimming took 4 bases from V and 2 from J, leaving 10 bases between them. CDR3 nucleotides: TGTGCCAGCAGCCCCGGACAGCCCTACGAGCAGTACTTC. Its translation is CASSPGQPYEQYF.

This chain uses TRBV27 with TRBJ2-4; 11 bases fit TRBD2. Germline V gene sequence: CDR1 MNHEY, CDR2 SMNVEV (reference sequence). V was pared by 5 bases and J by 0 bases, with 6 bases of the junction left unmatched. The CDR3 spans 17 residues. The CDR3: CASSPGLAVLAKNIQYF. The CDR3 DNA reads as TGTGCCAGCAGTCCGGGACTAGCGGTATTAGCCAAAAACATTCAGTACTTC.

CDR3 residues: CASSSGLRGGEQYF. The CDR3, as DNA: TGTGCCAGCAGTTCGGGTCTCCGGGGGGGCGAGCAGTACTTC. This sequence joins TRBV9 and TRBJ2-7, with 8 bases lining up with TRBD2. The CDR3 spans 14 residues. V gave up 5 bases and J gave up 6 bases; unmatched junction bases: 10. Germline CDR1 SGDLS, CDR2 YYNGEE.

The chain recombines TRBV30 with TRBJ1-2; 7 nucleotides match TRBD1. Germline values: CDR1 GTSNPN, CDR2 SVGIG (reference sequence). With 8 bases clipped from V and 8 bases from J, the junction kept 14 bases outside the gene matches. This CDR3 spans 13 amino acids. The CDR3 coding sequence is TGTGCCACCCGGGACAGTCTAACAAAAGGCTACACCTTC. Its protein product is CATRDSLTKGYTF.

There are a few counts of this clone. The V gene is TRBV27, the J gene TRBJ2-1; 8 nucleotides agree with TRBD2. The CDR3 consists of 14 residues. Germline V gene sequence: CDR1 MNHEY, CDR2 SMNVEV (reference sequence). Trimming removed 5 bases from V and 7 bases from J; junction bases left unmatched: 7. Written as DNA, the CDR3 is TGTGCCAGCAGTAACCTCGGGACTAGAAATGAGCAGTTCTTC. It is translated as CASSNLGTRNEQFF.

The chain joins TRBV19 to TRBJ2-3, with 10 bases matching TRBD1. CDR1 is LNHDA and CDR2 is SQIVND in the germline V gene (reference sequence). This CDR3 region has 15 residues. V was pared by 8 bases and J by 5 bases, with 10 bases of the junction left unmatched. CDR3 coding DNA: TGTGCCAGTCGAAACCTCCGGGACAGGGGAGATACGCAGTATTTT. Its protein product is CASRNLRDRGDTQYF.

This chain links TRBV27 with TRBJ2-7; TRBD1 matches 8 bases. J gave up 3 bases and V 6 bases, and 7 bases lay outside the gene matches. The CDR3 contains 14 residues. CDR1 is MNHEY and CDR2 is SMNVEV in the germline V gene (reference sequence). The CDR3 spells CASSDRGPIYEQYF. The CDR3 DNA reads TGTGCCAGCAGCGACAGGGGTCCAATCTACGAGCAGTACTTC.

The chain combines TRBV5-1 with TRBJ1-5; D gene unclear. Germline V lookup: CDR1 SGHRS, CDR2 YFSETQ. The CDR3 length is 17 residues. Between the trimmed V and J ends, which lost 3 bases and 4 bases, there was a span of 20 bases. Here the CDR3 reads CASSSGGVGRRNQPQHF. In DNA, the CDR3 is TGCGCCAGCAGCTCCGGCGGGGTTGGAAGACGGAATCAGCCCCAGCATTTT.

This sequence joins TRBV9 and TRBJ1-1; D possibly corresponds to TRBD1 (5 bases). Germline V gene sequence: CDR1 SGDLS, CDR2 YYNGEE. There are 13 residues in the CDR3. Between the trimmed V and J ends, which lost 0 bases and 5 bases, there was a span of 8 bases. CDR3 bases: TGTGCCAGCAGCGTAGTAGGGGATACTGAAGCTTTCTTT. Residues: CASSVVGDTEAFF.

The chain links TRBV5-1 to TRBJ1-3; TRBD1 matches 8 bases. Trimming removed 6 bases from V and 0 bases from J; junction bases left unmatched: 14. Germline CDR1 is SGHRS and CDR2 is YFSETQ. This CDR3 contains 18 residues. The CDR3 is CASIDRGASLTSGNTIYF. The DNA for the CDR3 is TGCGCCAGCATCGACAGGGGCGCCTCCCTAACCTCTGGAAACACCATATATTTT. The variable domain in full, with the rest retrieved from reference TRBV5-1 and TRBJ1-3, is KAGVTQTPRYLIKTRGQQVTLSCSPISGHRSVSWYQQTPGQGLQFLFEYFSETQRNKGNFPGRFSGRQFSNSRSEMNVSTLELGDSALYLCASIDRGASLTSGNTIYFGEGSWLTVV.

This clone was picked up one time. This chain uses TRBV2 with TRBJ2-1; 7 positions agree with TRBD2. The V segment lost 5 bases and the J segment 11 bases; nucleotides outside the gene matches: 15. The V gene's germline CDR1 is SNHLY and CDR2 FYNNEI. CDR3 length: 15 amino acids. CDR3: CASSPRQSGSGQQFF. In DNA, the CDR3 is TGTGCCAGCAGTCCCCGCCAATCCGGTAGCGGGCAGCAGTTCTTC.

V gene TRBV11-2 combines with J gene TRBJ2-7; D might be TRBD2 (6 bases). The CDR3 extends over 15 amino acids. V was shortened by 3 bases and J by 2 bases, with 14 bases between the two germline ends. Germline values: CDR1 SGHAT, CDR2 FQNNGV. The CDR3 region is CASSFGLPPTYEQYF. The CDR3 coding sequence is TGTGCCAGCAGCTTCGGACTACCGCCTACCTACGAGCAGTACTTC. Full variable domain (missing parts from reference TRBV11-2 and TRBJ2-7): EAGVAQSPRYKIIEKRQSVAFWCNPISGHATLYWYQQILGQGPKLLIQFQNNGVVDDSQLPKDRFSAERLKGVDSTLKIQPAKLEDSAVYLCASSFGLPPTYEQYFGPGTRLTVT.

This clone was recorded once. The V gene is TRBV10-3, the J gene TRBJ2-7, with TRBD1 matching over 9 bases. Germline loops: CDR1 ENHRY, CDR2 SYGVKD. The CDR3 is 14 amino acids. V was clipped by 7 bases and J by 6 bases; unmatched bases: 10. CDR3 sequence: CAITLGQGYREQYF. The CDR3 bases are TGTGCCATCACCTTGGGACAGGGATACCGCGAGCAGTACTTC.

This clone was detected only once. This rearrangement joins TRBV10-2 to TRBJ2-3, with D perhaps matching TRBD1 (5 bases). Germline V gene sequence: CDR1 WSHSY, CDR2 SAAADI. The CDR3 extends over 17 amino acids. Trimming cost V 0 bases and J 0 bases, with 13 bases left between them. The CDR3 here is CASSESKGQGSTDTQYF. The CDR3, as DNA: TGCGCCAGCAGTGAGTCGAAAGGCCAGGGAAGCACAGATACGCAGTATTTT.

V and J are TRBV15 and TRBJ1-4; the D is unclear. CDR1 is LNHNV, CDR2 YYDKDF, per germline (reference sequence). Trimming left V 0 bases short and J 8 bases short, with 4 bases between. The CDR3 covers 12 residues. CDR3 DNA sequence: TGTGCCACCAGCAGAGATGAGGAAAAACTGTTTTTT. Its protein is CATSRDEEKLFF.

The V call is TRBV7-9, the J call TRBJ1-1, with 7 nucleotides matching TRBD1. The CDR3 has 12 amino acids. CDR1 and CDR2 (germline): SEHNR, FQNEAQ (reference sequence). The trim removed 1 base at V and 10 bases at J, leaving 3 bases unmatched. This CDR3 reads CASSLEGQIAFF. The CDR3 DNA reads TGTGCCAGCAGCTTAGAGGGACAGATAGCTTTCTTT.

The J gene is TRBJ1-1, the V gene TRBV5-6; D is undetermined. CDR3 length equals 14 residues. Trimming took 2 bases from V and 3 from J, leaving 11 bases between them. The germline V gene has CDR1 SGHDT and CDR2 YYEEEE. CDR3 in DNA: TGTGCCAGCAGCTTTCTCCTTCGGGACACTGAAGCTTTCTTT. Its translation is CASSFLLRDTEAFF.

The rearrangement uses TRBV6-4 and TRBJ2-3; possible D gene TRBD1, 5 bases. Germline loops: CDR1 MRHNA, CDR2 SNTAGT. Trimming cost V 8 bases and J 5 bases, with 14 bases left between them. The CDR3 has 13 residues. CDR3 amino acids: CASGRDLGDTQYF. DNA of the CDR3: TGTGCCAGCGGCAGGGATCTTGGAGATACGCAGTATTTT.